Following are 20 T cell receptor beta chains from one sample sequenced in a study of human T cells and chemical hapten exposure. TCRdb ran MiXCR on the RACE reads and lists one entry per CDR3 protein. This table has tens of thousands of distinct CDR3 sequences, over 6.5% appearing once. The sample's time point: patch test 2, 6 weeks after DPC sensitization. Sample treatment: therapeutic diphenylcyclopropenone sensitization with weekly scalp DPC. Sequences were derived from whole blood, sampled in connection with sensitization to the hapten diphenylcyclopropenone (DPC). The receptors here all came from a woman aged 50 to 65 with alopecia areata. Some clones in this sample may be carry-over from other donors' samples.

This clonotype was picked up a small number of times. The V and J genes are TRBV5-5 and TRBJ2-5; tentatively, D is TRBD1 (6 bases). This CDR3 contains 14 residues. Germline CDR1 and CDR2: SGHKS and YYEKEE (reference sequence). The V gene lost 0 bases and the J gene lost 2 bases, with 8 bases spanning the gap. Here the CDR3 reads CASSLGTAQETQYF. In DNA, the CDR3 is TGTGCCAGCAGCTTGGGGACAGCACAAGAGACCCAGTACTTC. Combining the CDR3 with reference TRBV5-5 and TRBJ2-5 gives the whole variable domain DAGVTQSPTHLIKTRGQQVTLRCSPISGHKSVSWYQQVLGQGPQFIFQYYEKEERGRGNFPDRFSARQFPNYSSELNVNALLLGDSALYLCASSLGTAQETQYFGPGTRLLVL.

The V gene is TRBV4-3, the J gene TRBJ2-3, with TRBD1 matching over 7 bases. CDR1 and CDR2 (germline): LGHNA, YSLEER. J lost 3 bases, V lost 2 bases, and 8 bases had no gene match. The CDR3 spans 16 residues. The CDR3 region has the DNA TGCGCCAGCAGCCAAATAAAGGGACAGCCGACAGATACGCAGTATTTT. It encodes CASSQIKGQPTDTQYF.

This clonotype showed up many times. The CDR3 nucleotides are TGTGCCAGCAGCCAAACTTACGAGAGCTATGGCTACACCTTC. This encodes CASSQTYESYGYTF. The chain combines TRBV9 with TRBJ1-2; D remains unclear. The CDR3 spans 14 residues. Germline assignment: CDR1 SGDLS and CDR2 YYNGEE. V was pared by 4 bases and J by 4 bases, with 14 bases between.

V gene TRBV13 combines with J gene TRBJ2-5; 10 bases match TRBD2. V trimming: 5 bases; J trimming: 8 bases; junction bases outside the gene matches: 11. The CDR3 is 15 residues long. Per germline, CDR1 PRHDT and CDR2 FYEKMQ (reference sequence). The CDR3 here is CASSAGPSGGETQYF. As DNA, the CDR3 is TGTGCCAGCAGCGCAGGCCCTAGCGGGGGCGAAACCCAGTACTTC.

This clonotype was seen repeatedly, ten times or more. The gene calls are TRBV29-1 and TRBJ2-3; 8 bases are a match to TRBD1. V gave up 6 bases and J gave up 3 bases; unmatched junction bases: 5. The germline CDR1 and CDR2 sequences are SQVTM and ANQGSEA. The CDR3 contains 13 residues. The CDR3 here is CSVEDRETDTQYF. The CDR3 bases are TGCAGCGTCGAGGACAGGGAAACAGATACGCAGTATTTT.

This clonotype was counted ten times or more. CDR3 in amino acids: CSVGGTGSYEQYF. CDR3 in DNA: TGCAGCGTTGGTGGGACAGGGTCCTACGAGCAGTACTTC. The chain uses TRBV29-1 and TRBJ2-7; 9 bases are shared with TRBD1. V dropped 4 bases and J dropped 1; count of bases not matched to a gene: 2. The germline V gene has CDR1 SQVTM and CDR2 ANQGSEA. The CDR3 is 13 residues long.

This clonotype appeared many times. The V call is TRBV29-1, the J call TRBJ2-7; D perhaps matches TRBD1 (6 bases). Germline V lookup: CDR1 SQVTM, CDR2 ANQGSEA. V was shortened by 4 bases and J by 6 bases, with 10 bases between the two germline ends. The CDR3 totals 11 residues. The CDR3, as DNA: TGCAGCGTTGCGACAGGCCCCGAGCAGTACTTC. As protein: CSVATGPEQYF.

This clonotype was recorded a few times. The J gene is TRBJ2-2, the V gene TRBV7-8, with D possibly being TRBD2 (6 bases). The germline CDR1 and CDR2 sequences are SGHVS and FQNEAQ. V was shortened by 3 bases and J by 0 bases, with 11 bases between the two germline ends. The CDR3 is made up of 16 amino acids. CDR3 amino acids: CASSLSGGTNTGELFF. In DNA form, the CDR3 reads TGTGCCAGCAGCTTGTCTGGGGGGACGAACACCGGGGAGCTGTTTTTT.

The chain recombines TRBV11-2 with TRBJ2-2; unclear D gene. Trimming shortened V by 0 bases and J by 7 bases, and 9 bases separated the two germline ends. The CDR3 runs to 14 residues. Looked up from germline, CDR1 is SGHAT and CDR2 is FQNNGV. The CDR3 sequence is CASSLESGVGELFF. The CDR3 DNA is TGTGCCAGCAGCTTAGAGTCGGGCGTCGGGGAGCTGTTTTTT.

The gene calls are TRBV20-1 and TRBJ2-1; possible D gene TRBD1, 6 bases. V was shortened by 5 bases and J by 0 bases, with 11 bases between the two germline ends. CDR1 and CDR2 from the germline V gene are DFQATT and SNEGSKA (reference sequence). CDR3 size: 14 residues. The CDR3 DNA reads TGCAGTGCTCAACAGGGTAGCTCCTACAATGAGCAGTTCTTC. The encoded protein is CSAQQGSSYNEQFF.

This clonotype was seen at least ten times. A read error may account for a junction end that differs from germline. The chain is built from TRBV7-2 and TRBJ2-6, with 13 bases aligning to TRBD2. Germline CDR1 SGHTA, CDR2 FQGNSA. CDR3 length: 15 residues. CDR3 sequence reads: CASSLAGGTSGITRF. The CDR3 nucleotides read TGTGCCAGCAGCTTAGCCGGAGGGACTAGCGGGATTACCAGATTC. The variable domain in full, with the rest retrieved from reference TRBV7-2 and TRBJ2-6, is GAGVSQSPSNKVTEKGKDVELRCDPISGHTALYWYRQSLGQGLEFLIYFQGNSAPDKSGLPSDRFSAERTGGSVSTLTIQRTQQEDSAVYLCASSLAGGTSGITRFGAGSRLTVL.

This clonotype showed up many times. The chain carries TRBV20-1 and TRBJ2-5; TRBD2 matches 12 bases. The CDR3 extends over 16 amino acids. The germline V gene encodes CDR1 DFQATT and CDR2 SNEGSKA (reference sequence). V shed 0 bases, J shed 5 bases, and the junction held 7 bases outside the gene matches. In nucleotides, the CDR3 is TGCAGTGCTAGAGAGGTTCCTAGCGGGAGGGTGGAGACCCAGTACTTC. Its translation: CSAREVPSGRVETQYF.

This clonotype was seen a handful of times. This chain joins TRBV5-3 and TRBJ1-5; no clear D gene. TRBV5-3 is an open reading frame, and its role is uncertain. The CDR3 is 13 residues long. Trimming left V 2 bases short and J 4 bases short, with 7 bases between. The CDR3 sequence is CARSLLTNQPQHF. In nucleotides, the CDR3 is TGTGCCAGAAGCTTACTGACGAATCAGCCCCAGCATTTT.

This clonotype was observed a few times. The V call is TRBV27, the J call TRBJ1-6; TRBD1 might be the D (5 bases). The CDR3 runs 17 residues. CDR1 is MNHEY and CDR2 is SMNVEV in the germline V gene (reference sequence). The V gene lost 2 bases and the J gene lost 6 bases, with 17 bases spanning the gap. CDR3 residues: CASSLGGIDRLNSPLHF. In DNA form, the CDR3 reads TGTGCCAGCAGTTTAGGCGGGATCGACAGACTTAATTCACCCCTCCACTTT.

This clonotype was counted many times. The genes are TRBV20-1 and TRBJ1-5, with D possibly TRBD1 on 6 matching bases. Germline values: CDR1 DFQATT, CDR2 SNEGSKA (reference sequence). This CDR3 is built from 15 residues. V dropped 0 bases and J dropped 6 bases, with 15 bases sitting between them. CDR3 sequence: CSARDLRGASQPQHF. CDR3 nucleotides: TGCAGTGCTAGAGATTTACGGGGGGCGAGTCAGCCCCAGCATTTT.

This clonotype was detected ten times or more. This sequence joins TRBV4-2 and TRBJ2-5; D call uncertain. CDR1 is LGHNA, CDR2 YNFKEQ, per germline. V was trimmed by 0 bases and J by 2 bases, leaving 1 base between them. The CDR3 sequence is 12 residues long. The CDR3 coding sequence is TGTGCCAGCAGCCAAGATCAAGAGACCCAGTACTTC. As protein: CASSQDQETQYF.

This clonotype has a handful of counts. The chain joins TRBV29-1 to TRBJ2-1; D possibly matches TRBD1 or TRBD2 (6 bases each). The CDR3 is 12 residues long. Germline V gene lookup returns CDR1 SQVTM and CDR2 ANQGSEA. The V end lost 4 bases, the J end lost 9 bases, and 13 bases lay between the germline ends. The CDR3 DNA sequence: TGCAGCGTTGGCGTTAGGGGGGTTGAGCAGTTCTTC. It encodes CSVGVRGVEQFF.

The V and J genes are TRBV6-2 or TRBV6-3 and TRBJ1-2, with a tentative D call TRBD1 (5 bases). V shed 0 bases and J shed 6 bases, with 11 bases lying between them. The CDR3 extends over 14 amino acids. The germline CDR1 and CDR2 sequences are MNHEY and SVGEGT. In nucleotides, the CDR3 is TGTGCCAGCAGTTACTCGCCGGGAGGGGATGGCTACACCTTC. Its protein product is CASSYSPGGDGYTF.

CDR3 in DNA: TGTGCCAGCAGTTACTCGTTCACAGGGAATCAGCCCCAGCATTTT. Translation gives CASSYSFTGNQPQHF. This sequence joins TRBV6-2 or TRBV6-3 and TRBJ1-5; D perhaps matches TRBD1 (6 bases). Germline loops: CDR1 MNHEY, CDR2 SVGEGT. V lost 0 bases to trimming and J lost 4 bases, with 10 bases between them. There are 15 residues in the CDR3.

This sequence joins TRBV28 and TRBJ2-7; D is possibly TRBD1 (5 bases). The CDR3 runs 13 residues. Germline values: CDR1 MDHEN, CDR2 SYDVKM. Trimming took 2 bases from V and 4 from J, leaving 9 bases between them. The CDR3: CASSLRTLYEQYF. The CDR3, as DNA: TGTGCCAGCAGTTTAAGGACATTATACGAGCAGTACTTC.